A single sample is the source of the 26 T cell receptor beta chains below, sequenced in a study of blood T cells in healthy people across ages. Combining a sample-barcoded 5' primer with a J-beta primer mix, a second PCR ran for about 6 to 12 cycles. TCRdb processed the 5' RACE reads anew with MiXCR; each CDR3 protein has one entry. The data show over a million distinct CDR3 sequences, 20% to 25% seen once. The same data also contributed to another study, on T cells of mothers and their children.

Sequencing input: blood. The source of these receptors is a girl aged 2 to 9 in good health.

V is TRBV12-3 or TRBV12-4 and J is TRBJ1-5; 7 positions match TRBD1. The CDR3 is 15 amino acids. V trimming: 7 bases; J trimming: 6 bases; junction bases outside the gene matches: 12. Here the CDR3 DNA reads TGTGCCAGCACCGCAACAGGGACAGTAGGTCAGCCCCAGCATTTT. It translates to CASTATGTVGQPQHF.

This rearrangement joins TRBV29-1 to TRBJ2-2, with 8 bases aligning to TRBD2. V shed 6 bases, J shed 6 bases, and the junction held 3 bases outside the gene matches. Germline V gives CDR1 SQVTM, CDR2 ANQGSEA. The CDR3 sequence is 12 residues long. CDR3 amino acids: CSVGLAAGELFF. As DNA, the CDR3 is TGCAGCGTCGGACTAGCCGCCGGGGAGCTGTTTTTT.

This clonotype was found a few times. V gene TRBV3-1 combines with J gene TRBJ2-2, with unresolved D. Germline-derived CDR1 and CDR2 are LGHDT and YNNKEL (reference sequence). Trimming cost V 4 bases and J 6 bases, with 9 bases left between them. This CDR3 has 13 amino acids. The CDR3 here is CASSLPLPGELFF. The CDR3 DNA reads TGTGCCAGCAGCCTCCCTCTCCCCGGGGAGCTGTTTTTT.

V is TRBV15 and J is TRBJ2-5; D not resolved. The DNA end is a closer match to TRBJ2-7, so the J assignment may be wrong. This CDR3 is 13 amino acids long. Germline V gene data show CDR1 as LNHNV and CDR2 as YYDKDF (reference sequence). CDR3 sequence: CATSSRISYEQYF. CDR3 coding DNA: TGTGCCACCTCCAGCAGAATCAGCTACGAGCAGTACTTC.

The V and J genes are TRBV6-1 and TRBJ1-5; 7 positions agree with TRBD1. This CDR3 is 15 amino acids long. The junction had 8 bases not matched to a gene; V was cut back by 7 bases and J by 2 bases. Germline V lookup: CDR1 MNHNS, CDR2 SASEGT. In DNA form, the CDR3 reads TGTGCCAGCAAGGGGGCAAGGATGGGCAATCAGCCCCAGCATTTT. Translation gives CASKGARMGNQPQHF.

This clonotype appeared a few times. The chain combines TRBV6-1 with TRBJ2-6; 7 nucleotides line up with TRBD1. Germline values: CDR1 MNHNS, CDR2 SASEGT. The CDR3 spans 18 residues. The trim removed 7 bases at V and 1 base at J, leaving 13 bases unmatched. CDR3 bases: TGTGCCAGCAAATGGTCCGGACAGGACTTATCTGGGGCCAACGTCCTGACTTTC. It specifies CASKWSGQDLSGANVLTF.

The chain is built from TRBV20-1 and TRBJ2-5; TRBD2 agrees at 7 bases. Losses at the gene ends were 1 base for V and 0 bases for J; bases not matched to a gene: 11. The CDR3 extends over 17 amino acids. The germline gives CDR1 DFQATT, CDR2 SNEGSKA (reference sequence). The DNA for the CDR3 is TGCAGTGCTAGAGTTTCTGGGAGTCGGGGGGACCAAGAGACCCAGTACTTC. It codes for CSARVSGSRGDQETQYF.

This clonotype was counted between two and nine times. This rearrangement joins TRBV29-1 to TRBJ1-1; D is possibly TRBD1 (6 bases). Germline V gene lookup returns CDR1 SQVTM and CDR2 ANQGSEA. CDR3 length equals 14 residues. V lost 2 bases to trimming and J lost 4 bases, with 14 bases between them. The CDR3 DNA reads TGCAGCGTTGAATTTCACGGGGGGCCCACTGAAGCTTTCTTT. Translation: CSVEFHGGPTEAFF. The whole variable domain, remainder taken from reference TRBV29-1 and TRBJ1-1, is SAVISQKPSRDICQRGTSLTIQCQVDSQVTMMFWYRQQPGQSLTLIATANQGSEATYESGFVIDKFPISRPNLTFSTLTVSNMSPEDSSIYLCSVEFHGGPTEAFFGQGTRLTVV.

The chain is built from TRBV5-1 and TRBJ2-7; 8 bases match TRBD1. V lost 4 bases to trimming and J lost 4 bases; unmatched junction nucleotides: 10. Germline loops: CDR1 SGHRS, CDR2 YFSETQ. CDR3 length: 15 residues. The CDR3 DNA reads TGCGCCAGCAGCCCCCGGGACAGGATCGGATACGAGCAGTACTTC. It is translated as CASSPRDRIGYEQYF.

The J gene is TRBJ1-5, the V gene TRBV27; 7 nucleotides agree with TRBD1. Germline V gives CDR1 MNHEY, CDR2 SMNVEV (reference sequence). The CDR3 is 14 amino acids. The trim removed 6 bases at V and 2 bases at J, leaving 4 bases unmatched. CDR3 in amino acids: CASRSTGGNQPQHF. The CDR3 nucleotides are TGTGCCAGCAGGAGCACAGGGGGCAATCAGCCCCAGCATTTT.

This clonotype was recorded a few times. This chain uses TRBV12-3 or TRBV12-4 with TRBJ1-2; perhaps TRBD1 as D (5 bases). The ends were cut back, 5 bases at V and 7 bases at J, with 14 bases in the middle. The CDR3 sequence is 13 residues long. This CDR3 is CASSPGTYSGYTF. DNA for the CDR3: TGTGCCAGCAGTCCCGGGACCTATAGTGGCTACACCTTC.

The chain carries TRBV11-2 and TRBJ2-5, with D uncertain. The CDR3 length is 11 residues. Germline CDR1 is SGHAT and CDR2 is FQNNGV. V was cut by 8 bases and J by 5 bases, with 9 bases left in between. Here the CDR3 DNA reads TGTGCCAGCGGGAAGTTGGAGACCCAGTACTTC. Its protein is CASGKLETQYF.

This clonotype has just a few counts. The chain combines TRBV29-1 with TRBJ2-3; perhaps TRBD2 as D (6 bases). The CDR3 length is 13 residues. The ends were cut back, 7 bases at V and 0 bases at J, with 11 bases in the middle. Germline CDR1 reads SQVTM; CDR2 reads ANQGSEA. The CDR3 reads CSAGGVSTDTQYF. The CDR3 DNA reads as TGCAGCGCCGGCGGGGTGAGCACAGATACGCAGTATTTT.

This chain uses TRBV15 with TRBJ1-3; the D is unclear. This CDR3 spans 16 amino acids. CDR1 and CDR2 (germline): LNHNV, YYDKDF (reference sequence). The V end lost 6 bases, the J end lost 0 bases, and 15 bases lay between the germline ends. The CDR3 DNA is TGTGCCACCAGGGCAGGCAACCCCTTCTCTGGAAACACCATATATTTT. Its protein is CATRAGNPFSGNTIYF.

This clonotype was seen a handful of times. The V and J genes are TRBV14 and TRBJ1-4; possible D gene TRBD1, 5 bases. Germline CDR1 reads SGHDN; CDR2 reads FVKESK. The CDR3 extends over 13 amino acids. Trimming cost V 4 bases and J 5 bases, with 8 bases left between them. In nucleotides, the CDR3 is TGTGCCAGCAGCCGGACATTAAATGAAAAACTGTTTTTT. As protein: CASSRTLNEKLFF.

With regard to this clonotype: The missing conserved phenylalanine or tryptophan at the end of this CDR3 makes a read error likely. The chain links TRBV12-3 or TRBV12-4 to TRBJ2-1, with D possibly TRBD2 on 6 matching bases. Trimming stripped 3 bases from V and 1 base from J, with 13 bases between. The CDR3 has 16 amino acids. CDR3 protein: CASSFGGEPSYNEQFL. CDR3 sequence (DNA): TGTGCCAGCAGTTTTGGCGGGGAGCCGTCCTACAATGAGCAGTTCCTC.

This clonotype was detected only a few times. The chain couples TRBV4-2 to TRBJ2-1; D is possibly TRBD2 (5 bases). CDR3 size: 13 residues. Trimming removed 0 bases from V and 7 bases from J, with 7 bases in between. Germline V gene data show CDR1 as LGHNA and CDR2 as YNFKEQ. This CDR3 reads CASSQEGGNEQFF. DNA for the CDR3: TGTGCCAGCAGCCAAGAAGGAGGAAATGAGCAGTTCTTC.

This clonotype was detected many times. The chain carries TRBV7-3 and TRBJ2-5, with TRBD1 matching 10 bases. The trim removed 3 bases at V and 3 bases at J, leaving 10 bases unmatched. The germline V gene has CDR1 SGHTA and CDR2 FQGTGA. The CDR3 consists of 17 residues. The DNA for the CDR3 is TGTGCCAGCAGCTTTCGCCGGAGGACAGGGGGGGAAGAGACCCAGTACTTC. Amino acids: CASSFRRRTGGEETQYF.

This clonotype was counted a few times. V is TRBV20-1 and J is TRBJ2-1, with TRBD2 identical over 8 bases. The trim removed 5 bases at V and 15 bases at J, leaving 15 bases unmatched. The V gene's germline CDR1 is DFQATT and CDR2 SNEGSKA (reference sequence). The CDR3 runs 13 residues. CDR3 region: CSAPRSSGEVPFF. Written as DNA, the CDR3 is TGCAGTGCTCCCAGGAGTAGCGGGGAGGTTCCGTTCTTC.

This clonotype was seen more than once but under ten times. V usage is TRBV7-2 and J usage is TRBJ2-3; 8 nucleotides match TRBD2. This CDR3 contains 17 residues. With V trimmed by 5 bases and J by 4 bases, 14 bases remained unmatched. The germline gives CDR1 SGHTA, CDR2 FQGNSA. CDR3 loop: CASSKVPAGVGPDTQYF. For the CDR3, the DNA is TGTGCCAGCAGCAAAGTCCCAGCGGGAGTAGGGCCAGATACGCAGTATTTT.

Ten or more counts support this clonotype. The chain couples TRBV12-3 or TRBV12-4 to TRBJ1-1, with D unresolved. V lost 6 bases and J lost 3, with 8 bases in between. The length of the CDR3 is 12 residues. This chain's CDR3 is CASRGGYTEAFF. The CDR3 DNA is TGTGCCAGCAGGGGCGGCTACACTGAAGCTTTCTTT.

This chain connects TRBV9 to TRBJ2-3; 9 nucleotides agree with TRBD2. The germline V gene has CDR1 SGDLS and CDR2 YYNGEE. This CDR3 region has 15 residues. Trimming took 1 base from V and 2 from J; bases not matched to a gene: 2. For the CDR3, the DNA is TGTGCCAGCAGCGTACTAGCGGGATACACAGATACGCAGTATTTT. Translation gives CASSVLAGYTDTQYF.

This clonotype was picked up a small number of times. V is TRBV20-1 and J is TRBJ2-1, with 9 bases fitting TRBD2. CDR1 and CDR2 (germline): DFQATT, SNEGSKA (reference sequence). The CDR3 loop spans 16 amino acids. V trimming: 0 bases; J trimming: 0 bases; junction bases outside the gene matches: 3. The DNA of the CDR3 is TGCAGTGCTAGAGATGCGGGGGGGCCCTCCTACAATGAGCAGTTCTTC. This encodes CSARDAGGPSYNEQFF.

In its sample, this clonotype was seen a few times. The chain employs TRBV28 and TRBJ1-1; a possible D gene is TRBD1 (5 bases). V dropped 5 bases and J dropped 4 bases, with 14 bases sitting between them. This CDR3 region has 14 residues. Germline V gene data show CDR1 as MDHEN and CDR2 as SYDVKM. CDR3: CASSPGWSGTEAFF. The CDR3 DNA reads as TGTGCCAGCAGTCCAGGGTGGAGCGGCACTGAAGCTTTCTTT.

The sample holds a few counts of this clonotype. The chain has TRBV29-1 and TRBJ2-7; 12 nucleotides align to TRBD2. The better agreement between TRBJ2-1 and the DNA end casts doubt on the J call. This CDR3 contains 15 residues. CDR1 is SQVTM and CDR2 is ANQGSEA in the germline V gene. CDR3 DNA sequence: TGCAGCGTCAAGAAACTAGCGGGAGGAACAAATGAGCAGTTCTTC. This gives the protein CSVKKLAGGTNEQFF.

The J gene is TRBJ2-1, the V gene TRBV12-3 or TRBV12-4, with 9 bases lining up with TRBD2. J lost 7 bases, V lost 6 bases, and 16 bases had no gene match. CDR3 length: 17 amino acids. CDR3 loop: CASRNQVGTSRPNEQFF. DNA of the CDR3: TGTGCCAGCAGGAATCAAGTAGGGACTAGCCGCCCAAATGAGCAGTTCTTC.